Listed here are 22 T cell receptor beta chains from one sample, sequenced in a study of cytomegalovirus exposure and HLA in healthy donors (dated by TCRdb to about 2017). Library prep was done by the immunoSEQ multiplex PCR assay. A mixture of 60 forward primers for TCR Vbeta segments and 13 reverse primers for TCR Jbeta segments was used in the multiplex PCR. The source is immuneACCESS, and TCRdb retained only in-frame sequences with V and J called. Part of the clones is not carried over; for the studies checked, unresolved V genes explain less than half of this, and the remainder is unexplained. The sample contains about 200,000 clones, approximately 85% of them found a single time. Clones ranked in the top ten supply 2.3% of the sample. The material sequenced was PBMCs. These receptors were taken from a woman in her 50s in good health and CMV-seronegative.

The chain uses TRBV4-2 and TRBJ2-3; tentatively, D is TRBD2 (5 bases). From germline, CDR1 is LGHNA and CDR2 YNFKEQ. V was pared by 0 bases and J by 0 bases, with 10 bases between. The CDR3 runs 16 residues. The CDR3 nucleotides read TGTGCCAGCAGCCAAGAACAGCGGCCTAGCACAGATACGCAGTATTTT. Its translation is CASSQEQRPSTDTQYF.

This chain connects TRBV27 to TRBJ1-1, with unresolved D. Germline values: CDR1 MNHEY, CDR2 SMNVEV (reference sequence). V was trimmed by 0 bases and J by 0 bases, leaving 11 bases between them. This CDR3 spans 16 amino acids. The CDR3 DNA reads TGTGCCAGCAGTTTATCCCGGCTACAGCTGAACACTGAAGCTTTCTTT. It translates to CASSLSRLQLNTEAFF.

This clone has just one count. CDR3 bases: TGTGCCAGCAGCTTAGGGACATTCGCCCTCAACACCGGGGAGCTGTTTTTT. This gives the protein CASSLGTFALNTGELFF. This rearrangement joins TRBV7-9 to TRBJ2-2; D possibly corresponds to TRBD1 (5 bases). The CDR3 covers 17 residues. CDR1 and CDR2 (germline): SEHNR, FQNEAQ (reference sequence). The V end was cut by 1 base, the J end by 2 bases, with 14 bases between.

The rearrangement links TRBV19 to TRBJ1-1; D gene unclear. Per germline, CDR1 LNHDA and CDR2 SQIVND (reference sequence). V was cut by 8 bases and J by 3 bases, with 13 bases left in between. This CDR3 region has 13 residues. The DNA of the CDR3 is TGTGCCAGTTTGGGAGGGTGGTACACTGAAGCTTTCTTT. Translating it yields CASLGGWYTEAFF.

The CDR3 DNA reads as TGTGCCAGCAGTAAACAGGGGGCAAGTGGCTACACCTTC. Protein: CASSKQGASGYTF. This chain joins TRBV6-5 and TRBJ1-2; 9 nucleotides line up with TRBD1. The trim removed 5 bases at V and 7 bases at J, leaving 5 bases unmatched. Germline CDR1 reads MNHEY; CDR2 reads SVGAGI. There are 13 residues in the CDR3.

The rearrangement uses TRBV6-1 and TRBJ1-3; D is perhaps TRBD1 (5 bases). The germline V and J ends were trimmed by 2 bases and 3 bases, with 17 bases remaining between them. The CDR3 extends over 17 amino acids. Germline CDR1 MNHNS, CDR2 SASEGT. CDR3 protein: CASSELPGQGGGNTIYF. Written as DNA, the CDR3 is TGTGCCAGCAGTGAACTCCCGGGGCAGGGAGGTGGAAACACCATATATTTT.

The chain uses TRBV7-9 and TRBJ2-2; no reliable D call. This CDR3 is built from 17 residues. Trimming left V 2 bases short and J 3 bases short, with 16 bases between. Germline CDR1 SEHNR, CDR2 FQNEAQ (reference sequence). CDR3 nucleotide sequence: TGTGCCAGCAGCTTATCAATACGCCTAGAGGACACCGGGGAGCTGTTTTTT. This gives the protein CASSLSIRLEDTGELFF.

V usage is TRBV30 and J usage is TRBJ1-2, with D possibly matching TRBD1 (6 bases). This CDR3 is built from 15 residues. The V and J ends lost 3 bases and 1 base respectively, with 15 bases between them. From germline, CDR1 is GTSNPN and CDR2 SVGIG (reference sequence). The CDR3 spells CAWSLGGAHNYGYTF. CDR3 DNA: TGTGCCTGGAGCTTGGGGGGGGCCCATAACTATGGCTACACCTTC.

This chain joins TRBV11-2 and TRBJ2-1; D is ambiguous. Trimming took off 6 bases at V and 6 bases at J, with 9 bases between the two ends. Looked up from germline, CDR1 is SGHAT and CDR2 is FQNNGV. The CDR3 contains 12 residues. The CDR3 here is CASRRSSNEQFF. The CDR3 DNA follows: TGTGCCAGCAGGCGGTCTAGCAATGAGCAGTTCTTC.

V gene TRBV28 combines with J gene TRBJ1-5; D is ambiguous. The CDR3 runs to 11 residues. Per the germline V gene, CDR1 is MDHEN and CDR2 is SYDVKM. V was shortened by 3 bases and J by 6 bases, with 3 bases between the two germline ends. The chain's CDR3 is CASSFSQPQHF. CDR3 DNA: TGTGCCAGCAGTTTCAGTCAGCCCCAGCATTTT.

The rearrangement uses TRBV4-1 and TRBJ1-1, with D uncertain. V was shortened by 1 base and J by 5 bases, with 14 bases between the two germline ends. The CDR3 runs 15 residues. The germline CDR1 and CDR2 sequences are MGHRA and YSYEKL. CDR3: CASSQVPRTTTEAFF. DNA of the CDR3: TGCGCCAGCAGCCAAGTCCCAAGGACTACGACTGAAGCTTTCTTT.

V and J are TRBV11-3 and TRBJ1-1, with 7 bases that match TRBD1. Per germline, CDR1 SGHNT and CDR2 YENEEA. CDR3 size: 13 residues. The V segment lost 4 bases and the J segment 6 bases; nucleotides outside the gene matches: 5. CDR3 region: CASSWKTGAEAFF. CDR3 DNA sequence: TGTGCCAGCAGCTGGAAAACAGGGGCTGAAGCTTTCTTT.

The chain recombines TRBV7-9 with TRBJ1-3; TRBD1 agrees at 8 bases. With V trimmed by 3 bases and J by 4 bases, 14 bases remained unmatched. The CDR3 contains 18 residues. CDR1 SEHNR and CDR2 FQNEAQ come from the germline V gene (reference sequence). The CDR3 here is CASSFRPGQGSGGNTIYF. In nucleotides, the CDR3 is TGTGCCAGCAGCTTCCGCCCAGGACAGGGCTCGGGGGGAAACACCATATATTTT.

This clone came up a few times. The chain combines TRBV27 with TRBJ2-1; D possibly corresponds to TRBD2 (6 bases). The germline V and J ends were trimmed by 5 bases and 1 base, with 15 bases remaining between them. Germline assignment: CDR1 MNHEY and CDR2 SMNVEV (reference sequence). CDR3 size: 16 residues. The CDR3 is CASSPSGVGSYNEQFF. The CDR3 DNA follows: TGTGCCAGCAGTCCGTCGGGAGTGGGGTCCTACAATGAGCAGTTCTTC.

The rearrangement joins TRBV2 to TRBJ2-3, with TRBD2 matching over 16 bases. The CDR3 length is 21 residues. V trimming: 2 bases; J trimming: 0 bases; junction bases outside the gene matches: 11. Germline lookup yields CDR1 SNHLY and CDR2 FYNNEI. CDR3 sequence reads: CASSELGTSGRASHSTDTQYF. The DNA for the CDR3 is TGTGCCAGCAGTGAACTCGGGACTAGCGGGAGGGCCTCACATAGCACAGATACGCAGTATTTT.

V gene TRBV11-3 combines with J gene TRBJ2-1, with D tentatively TRBD1 (6 bases). This CDR3 is 16 amino acids long. CDR1 is SGHNT, CDR2 YENEEA, per germline. V dropped 0 bases and J dropped 5 bases, with 14 bases sitting between them. CDR3 region: CASSLDRGFGDNEQFF. CDR3 nucleotide sequence: TGTGCCAGCAGCTTAGATAGGGGGTTTGGGGACAATGAGCAGTTCTTC.

This clone was counted a few times. This chain connects TRBV28 to TRBJ1-5, with TRBD1 matching 11 bases. CDR1 is MDHEN, CDR2 SYDVKM, per germline. J was trimmed by 6 bases and V by 4 bases; bases with no gene match: 5. The CDR3 contains 15 residues. This chain's CDR3 is CASSSDRGLGQPQHF. CDR3 DNA: TGTGCCAGCAGTTCGGACAGGGGGCTAGGTCAGCCCCAGCATTTT.

This clone is a singleton in its sample. The DNA of the CDR3 is TGTGCCACCAGCAGACCACCGGGGGGGAGGGATGAGCAGTTCTTC. This gives the protein CATSRPPGGRDEQFF. The J gene is TRBJ2-1, the V gene TRBV15; 8 positions match TRBD2. The CDR3 is made up of 15 amino acids. The ends lost 2 bases at V and 8 bases at J; junction bases unmatched: 8. Germline V CDR1 and CDR2: LNHNV, YYDKDF (reference sequence).

This rearrangement joins TRBV27 to TRBJ2-5; D may be TRBD1 (5 bases). The CDR3 is 16 amino acids. Germline V gene data show CDR1 as MNHEY and CDR2 as SMNVEV (reference sequence). V lost 5 bases and J lost 0, with 16 bases in between. The CDR3 region has the DNA TGTGCCAGCAGTCCAAGGGGCAGCGTCCACCAAGAGACCCAGTACTTC. This gives the protein CASSPRGSVHQETQYF.

The table lists this clone with a count of one. The gene calls are TRBV7-9 and TRBJ2-7; D possibly corresponds to TRBD2 (5 bases). The V end was cut by 5 bases, the J end by 0 bases, with 11 bases between. CDR3 length: 14 residues. The V gene's germline CDR1 is SEHNR and CDR2 FQNEAQ (reference sequence). CDR3 sequence (DNA): TGTGCCAGCAGCCTTTCTCTAGCCTCCTACGAGCAGTACTTC. This sequence encodes CASSLSLASYEQYF.

V is TRBV7-9 and J is TRBJ2-5, with TRBD2 matching 12 bases. After removal of 1 base from V and 4 bases from J, the junction contained 4 bases not matched to a gene. The CDR3 covers 16 residues. Germline assignment: CDR1 SEHNR and CDR2 FQNEAQ (reference sequence). This CDR3 is CASSLELAGGGETQYF. As DNA, the CDR3 is TGTGCCAGCAGCTTAGAACTAGCGGGAGGTGGAGAGACCCAGTACTTC.

To note about this clone: This sample also contains other DNA sequences that code for the same CDR3. The gene calls are TRBV6-5 and TRBJ1-4, with 7 bases lining up with TRBD1. Germline V lookup: CDR1 MNHEY, CDR2 SVGAGI. The CDR3 has 14 residues. V lost 6 bases, J lost 1 base, and 2 bases stayed unmatched. CDR3 sequence reads: CASSYRGTNEKLFF. The CDR3 nucleotides are TGTGCCAGCAGCTACAGGGGAACTAATGAAAAACTGTTTTTT.